This TCR beta chain was found in a study of immune cell composition in non-small cell lung cancer. Overall study results and limits: Lung adenocarcinomas had lower top 10 clone scores and clonality than squamous tumours. In adenocarcinoma, maximal tumour-associated clone frequency tracked TIL tumour reactivity.

This clone was seen only once. Its antigen remains unknown. From germline, CDR1 is SGHAT and CDR2 FQNNGV. Deletions cut 5 bases from V and 10 bases from J, with 15 bases between. CDR3 length: 13 amino acids. Template was genomic DNA from frozen, unsorted single-cell suspensions. The protocol was immunoSEQ multiplex PCR, while the TCRdb copy is restricted to in-frame clones and leaves out a portion. The data show about 3,100 clones, with around 86% seen just once and about 8% held by the top ten. The sequenced material came from lung tumor tissue. This rearrangement joins TRBV11-2 to TRBJ2-1; the D gene is possibly TRBD2 (7 bases). The sequence was collected from a human donor with non-small cell lung cancer. CDR3 DNA sequence: TGTGCCAGCAGCCGTAGGGGGGGCCTCGAGCAGTTCTTC. Its translation is CASSRRGGLEQFF.